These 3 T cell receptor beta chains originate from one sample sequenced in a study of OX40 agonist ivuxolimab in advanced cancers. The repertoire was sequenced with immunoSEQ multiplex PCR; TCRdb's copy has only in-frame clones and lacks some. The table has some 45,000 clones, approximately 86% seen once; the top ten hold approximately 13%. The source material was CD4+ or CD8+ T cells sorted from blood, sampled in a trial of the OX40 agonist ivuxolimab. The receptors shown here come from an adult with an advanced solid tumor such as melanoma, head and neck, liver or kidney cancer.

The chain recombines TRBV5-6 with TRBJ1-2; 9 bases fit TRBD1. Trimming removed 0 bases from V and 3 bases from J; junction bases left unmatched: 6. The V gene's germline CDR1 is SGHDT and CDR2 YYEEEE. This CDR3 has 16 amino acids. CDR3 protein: CASSLGRQGVHYGYTF. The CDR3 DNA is TGTGCCAGCAGCTTGGGAAGACAGGGGGTGCACTATGGCTACACCTTC.

CDR3 nucleotide sequence: TGTGCCAGCATAAGTAACAATGAGCAGTTCTTC. Its protein is CASISNNEQFF. The J gene is TRBJ2-1, the V gene TRBV9; D remains ambiguous. V lost 6 bases, J lost 5 bases, and 6 bases lay in between. From germline, CDR1 is SGDLS and CDR2 YYNGEE. The CDR3 has 11 amino acids.

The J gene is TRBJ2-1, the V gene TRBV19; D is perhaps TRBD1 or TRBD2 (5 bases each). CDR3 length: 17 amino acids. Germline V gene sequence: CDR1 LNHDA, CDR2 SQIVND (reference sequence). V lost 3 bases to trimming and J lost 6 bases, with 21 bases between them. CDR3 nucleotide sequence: TGTGCCAGTAGTATTCGCAGCGAGCAGGGAGTAGGCAATGAGCAGTTCTTC. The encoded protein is CASSIRSEQGVGNEQFF.